One sample yielded the 32 T cell receptor beta chains listed below, sequenced in a study of OX40 agonist ivuxolimab in advanced cancers. Here immunoSEQ multiplex PCR was the method, and the copy in TCRdb shows in-frame clones only, minus some. Counted here are about 20,000 clones, about nine tenths occurring once; the ten biggest clones make up 16%. Specimen: CD4+ or CD8+ T cells sorted from blood, collected in a trial of the OX40 agonist ivuxolimab. The receptors shown here come from an adult with an advanced solid tumor such as melanoma, head and neck, liver or kidney cancer.

This clone showed up just once. This chain links TRBV11-2 with TRBJ1-4; no reliable D call. V lost 8 bases and J lost 8, with 21 bases in between. CDR1 is SGHAT, CDR2 FQNNGV, per germline. The CDR3 runs 15 residues. The CDR3, as DNA: TGTGCCAGCGGCGAGATCAGCTCAAGTTGGGAAAAACTGTTTTTT. It is translated as CASGEISSSWEKLFF.

This sequence joins TRBV13 and TRBJ1-2; possible D gene TRBD1, 5 bases. The CDR3 runs to 16 residues. Germline V CDR1 and CDR2: PRHDT, FYEKMQ (reference sequence). The V and J ends lost 0 bases and 3 bases respectively, with 14 bases between them. CDR3 sequence (DNA): TGTGCCAGCAGCTTAGGAGGGACGTTACGGGACTATGGCTACACCTTC. It specifies CASSLGGTLRDYGYTF. The full variable domain, completed using reference TRBV13 and TRBJ1-2, is AAGVIQSPRHLIKEKRETATLKCYPIPRHDTVYWYQQGPGQDPQFLISFYEKMQSDKGSIPDRFSAQQFSDYHSELNMSSLELGDSALYFCASSLGGTLRDYGYTFGSGTRLTVV.

This clone was counted only a few times. This sequence joins TRBV5-1 and TRBJ1-3, with D unresolved. Trimming left V 1 base short and J 0 bases short, with 11 bases between. Germline CDR1 is SGHRS and CDR2 is YFSETQ. The CDR3 is made up of 16 amino acids. The CDR3 coding sequence is TGCGCCAGCAGCTTGATGCAGATGAGCTCTGGAAACACCATATATTTT. It yields the protein CASSLMQMSSGNTIYF.

This clone was recorded only once. Here the CDR3 DNA reads TGCGCCAGCAGCCACGGGGACAGGGTTTCGGGGGAGCTGTTTTTT. It codes for CASSHGDRVSGELFF. V gene TRBV4-3 combines with J gene TRBJ2-2; 9 bases are a match to TRBD1. V was clipped by 3 bases and J by 8 bases; unmatched bases: 7. CDR3 length equals 15 residues. CDR1 is LGHNA and CDR2 is YSLEER in the germline V gene.

This clone was counted only a few times. The chain recombines TRBV5-4 with TRBJ2-1; 8 bases align to TRBD2. The CDR3 contains 16 residues. From germline, CDR1 is SGHNT and CDR2 YYREEE (reference sequence). The junction had 15 bases not matched to a gene; V was cut back by 4 bases and J by 9 bases. CDR3 region: CASSNYETSGSVEQFF. CDR3 bases: TGTGCCAGCAGCAACTACGAGACAAGCGGGAGTGTTGAGCAGTTCTTC.

The chain combines TRBV6-5 with TRBJ1-3, with D possibly TRBD1 on 5 matching bases. The CDR3 has 14 residues. The V end was cut by 2 bases, the J end by 6 bases, with 11 bases between. Per germline, CDR1 MNHEY and CDR2 SVGAGI. CDR3 sequence: CASSYGAFENTIYF. The CDR3 coding sequence is TGTGCCAGCAGTTACGGGGCTTTTGAAAACACCATATATTTT.

This chain joins TRBV6-5 and TRBJ1-1; D uncertain. Germline CDR1 reads MNHEY; CDR2 reads SVGAGI. The CDR3 sequence is 13 residues long. Trimming took 6 bases from V and 5 from J, leaving 13 bases between them. The CDR3 loop reads CASSKLMGTEAFF. In DNA, the CDR3 is TGTGCCAGCAGCAAGCTTATGGGGACTGAAGCTTTCTTT.

The chain uses TRBV21-1 and TRBJ2-5; the table's TRBD1 call for D was not verified on the DNA. TRBV21-1 is reported as a pseudogene. CDR3 size: 14 residues. The CDR3 spells CASKQDRGQETQYF. The DNA of the CDR3 is TGTGCCAGCAAACAGGACAGGGGGCAAGAGACCCAGTACTTC.

This sequence joins TRBV5-6 and TRBJ1-1, with D tentatively TRBD1 (5 bases). Germline V gives CDR1 SGHDT, CDR2 YYEEEE. Trimming left V 2 bases short and J 1 base short, with 9 bases between. There are 14 residues in the CDR3. CDR3 bases: TGTGCCAGCAGCTTTTATGGGGGGAACACTGAAGCTTTCTTT. Its protein is CASSFYGGNTEAFF.

The rearrangement links TRBV5-1 to TRBJ2-7; D unclear. The CDR3 sequence is 14 residues long. Germline values: CDR1 SGHRS, CDR2 YFSETQ. Trimming left V 1 base short and J 2 bases short, with 10 bases between. The CDR3, as DNA: TGCGCCAGCAGCTTGTATGCGATCCCCTACGAGCAGTACTTC. Amino acid sequence: CASSLYAIPYEQYF.

J is TRBJ2-7 and V is TRBV18, with 7 bases fitting TRBD1. V shed 5 bases and J 3 bases; nucleotides not matched to a gene: 7. The CDR3 has 14 amino acids. CDR1 is KGHSH and CDR2 is LQKENI in the germline V gene. The chain's CDR3 is CASSGDRAGYEQYF. The DNA for the CDR3 is TGTGCCAGCTCAGGAGACAGGGCCGGCTACGAGCAGTACTTC.

The CDR3 DNA reads as TGCGCCAGCAGCCAGGGGGAGGGTAATCAGCCCCAGCATTTT. Translated: CASSQGEGNQPQHF. The rearrangement uses TRBV5-1 and TRBJ1-5, with TRBD1 matching over 7 bases. Germline V lookup: CDR1 SGHRS, CDR2 YFSETQ. J was trimmed by 4 bases and V by 4 bases; bases with no gene match: 5. The CDR3 has 14 amino acids.

V is TRBV30 and J is TRBJ1-5, with D perhaps matching TRBD1 (6 bases). The CDR3 spans 16 residues. CDR1 GTSNPN and CDR2 SVGIG come from the germline V gene (reference sequence). The ends were cut back, 1 base at V and 0 bases at J, with 13 bases in the middle. CDR3 residues: CAWSAGTRHSNQPQHF. In DNA, the CDR3 is TGTGCCTGGAGTGCTGGGACAAGACATAGCAATCAGCCCCAGCATTTT.

The chain carries TRBV4-1 and TRBJ1-1; D uncertain. The CDR3 runs to 13 residues. Germline V gives CDR1 MGHRA, CDR2 YSYEKL. Deletions cut 3 bases from V and 11 bases from J, with 16 bases between. The CDR3 DNA reads as TGCGCCAGCAGCCAGGAGCGCCCTCCCGAGGCTTTCTTT. Its translation is CASSQERPPEAFF.

The chain is built from TRBV29-1 and TRBJ2-3; D not resolved. The CDR3 is 11 amino acids. From germline, CDR1 is SQVTM and CDR2 ANQGSEA. V lost 8 bases and J lost 0, with 6 bases in between. The CDR3 DNA sequence: TGCAGCATGACTAGCACAGATACGCAGTATTTT. Its protein product is CSMTSTDTQYF.

The chain joins TRBV7-2 to TRBJ2-3; weak D call: TRBD1 (6 bases). The V gene's germline CDR1 is SGHTA and CDR2 FQGNSA. Trimming shortened V by 5 bases and J by 7 bases, and 16 bases separated the two germline ends. CDR3 length equals 14 residues. The CDR3 sequence is CASSPAYRANTQYF. Written as DNA, the CDR3 is TGTGCCAGCAGCCCGGCGTACAGGGCAAATACGCAGTATTTT.

The chain links TRBV7-2 to TRBJ1-4, with D tentatively TRBD1 (5 bases). Germline CDR1 and CDR2: SGHTA and FQGNSA. CDR3 length: 15 amino acids. The V gene lost 2 bases and the J gene lost 4 bases, with 11 bases spanning the gap. CDR3 sequence: CASSLSGPNNEKLFF. The CDR3 nucleotides are TGTGCCAGCAGCTTATCGGGGCCAAATAATGAAAAACTGTTTTTT.

V gene TRBV11-2 combines with J gene TRBJ2-1; D call uncertain. The V end lost 4 bases, the J end lost 5 bases, and 18 bases lay between the germline ends. CDR3 size: 16 residues. Germline loops: CDR1 SGHAT, CDR2 FQNNGV. The CDR3 sequence is CASSSGKSLGHNEQFF. CDR3 nucleotide sequence: TGTGCCAGCAGCTCCGGTAAGAGTCTCGGGCACAATGAGCAGTTCTTC.

The chain recombines TRBV9 with TRBJ2-1; D is ambiguous. V was pared by 0 bases and J by 3 bases, with 10 bases between. Germline lookup yields CDR1 SGDLS and CDR2 YYNGEE. The CDR3 has 15 residues. The CDR3 region has the DNA TGTGCCAGCAGCGTAGGTTGGTCGCACTACAATGAGCAGTTCTTC. This gives the protein CASSVGWSHYNEQFF.

The chain links TRBV29-1 to TRBJ2-7; 9 nucleotides agree with TRBD1. J gave up 3 bases and V 6 bases, and 6 bases lay outside the gene matches. The CDR3 has 13 residues. Germline CDR1 reads SQVTM; CDR2 reads ANQGSEA. CDR3 DNA sequence: TGCAGCGTCTCGGGACAGGGCGACTACGAGCAGTACTTC. This sequence encodes CSVSGQGDYEQYF.

The chain links TRBV19 to TRBJ2-2; 9 nucleotides line up with TRBD2. CDR1 LNHDA and CDR2 SQIVND come from the germline V gene (reference sequence). Trimming removed 5 bases from V and 4 bases from J; junction bases left unmatched: 5. The CDR3 extends over 15 amino acids. CDR3 region: CASSGTSPSTGELFF. CDR3 coding DNA: TGTGCCAGTAGTGGGACTAGCCCTTCCACCGGGGAGCTGTTTTTT.

This rearrangement joins TRBV9 to TRBJ1-3; maybe TRBD1 (5 bases). Trimming shortened V by 4 bases and J by 2 bases, and 7 bases separated the two germline ends. The CDR3 runs 13 residues. Germline assignment: CDR1 SGDLS and CDR2 YYNGEE. The CDR3 bases are TGTGCCAGCAGCCCGGGACCTGGAAACACCATATATTTT. This codes for CASSPGPGNTIYF.

The rearrangement uses TRBV10-3 and TRBJ2-7; D might be TRBD2 (6 bases). Germline V CDR1 and CDR2: ENHRY, SYGVKD. V dropped 2 bases and J dropped 2 bases, with 7 bases sitting between them. The CDR3 contains 13 residues. CDR3 residues: CAISEREPYEQYF. DNA for the CDR3: TGTGCCATCAGTGAGCGGGAGCCCTACGAGCAGTACTTC.

The rearrangement joins TRBV2 to TRBJ1-3; no definite D call. This CDR3 spans 15 amino acids. From germline, CDR1 is SNHLY and CDR2 FYNNEI. Trimming pared 3 bases from V and 0 bases from J, leaving 9 bases between. The CDR3: CASSDNTNSGNTIYF. Here the CDR3 DNA reads TGTGCCAGCAGTGATAACACTAACTCTGGAAACACCATATATTTT.

The V and J genes are TRBV9 and TRBJ2-7; 9 bases align to TRBD1. J lost 6 bases, V lost 0 bases, and 4 bases had no gene match. The CDR3 loop spans 14 amino acids. The germline CDR1 and CDR2 sequences are SGDLS and YYNGEE. Here the CDR3 DNA reads TGTGCCAGCAGCGTAGATACAGGGGGCGTCGAGCAGTACTTC. Its protein product is CASSVDTGGVEQYF.

This chain uses TRBV18 with TRBJ2-3, with TRBD1 matching over 8 bases. The CDR3 loop spans 15 amino acids. Germline V gene sequence: CDR1 KGHSH, CDR2 LQKENI. V dropped 1 base and J dropped 3; count of bases not matched to a gene: 3. This CDR3 is CASSPRQGATDTQYF. Here the CDR3 DNA reads TGTGCCAGCTCACCACGGCAGGGGGCTACAGATACGCAGTATTTT. Looking up the rest from reference TRBV18 and TRBJ2-3 gives the full variable domain: NAGVMQNPRHLVRRRGQEARLRCSPMKGHSHVYWYRQLPEEGLKFMVYLQKENIIDESGMPKERFSAEFPKEGPSILRIQQVVRGDSAAYFCASSPRQGATDTQYFGPGTRLTVL.

This chain connects TRBV19 to TRBJ2-3, with 8 positions matching TRBD1. The CDR3 length is 16 residues. V shed 4 bases and J 6 bases; nucleotides not matched to a gene: 12. Germline CDR1 is LNHDA and CDR2 is SQIVND (reference sequence). CDR3: CASSTRTGMLGDTQYF. Written as DNA, the CDR3 is TGTGCCAGTAGTACCCGGACAGGGATGTTGGGGGATACGCAGTATTTT.

The chain has TRBV6-5 and TRBJ2-5; D remains unclear. The closer fit of TRBJ2-7 to the DNA end suggests the J call may be wrong. CDR1 is MNHEY and CDR2 is SVGAGI in the germline V gene. The CDR3 extends over 15 amino acids. This chain's CDR3 is CASSFSHEGSYEQYF. CDR3 bases: TGTGCCAGCAGTTTTAGCCATGAAGGGTCCTACGAGCAGTACTTC.

The CDR3 protein is CASSYSYGSRDEQYF. The DNA of the CDR3 is TGTGCCAGCAGTTACTCGTACGGGAGTCGAGACGAGCAGTACTTC. This chain connects TRBV6-5 to TRBJ2-5; tentative D call: TRBD2 (6 bases). The DNA end is more similar to TRBJ2-7, so the J call may be wrong. This CDR3 has 15 amino acids. Germline CDR1 reads MNHEY; CDR2 reads SVGAGI.

This chain uses TRBV10-2 with TRBJ2-7, with 14 bases identical to TRBD2. Germline assignment: CDR1 WSHSY and CDR2 SAAADI. Losses at the gene ends were 1 base for V and 6 bases for J; bases not matched to a gene: 8. The CDR3 totals 17 residues. The CDR3 bases are TGCGCCAGCAGTGAGTTTCCGGGACTAGCGGGGGAGGGCGAGCAGTACTTC. Amino acid sequence: CASSEFPGLAGEGEQYF.

The chain couples TRBV7-8 to TRBJ2-5; D is possibly TRBD2 (7 bases). Germline V gene sequence: CDR1 SGHVS, CDR2 FQNEAQ. CDR3 length equals 16 residues. V was pared by 6 bases and J by 2 bases, with 19 bases between. Here the CDR3 DNA reads TGTGCCAGCAGACCCGGGGGCGGGGGATATCAAGAGACCCAGTACTTC. Protein: CASRPGGGGYQETQYF.

The rearrangement links TRBV5-1 to TRBJ2-3; D gene uncertain. Deletions cut 0 bases from V and 1 base from J, with 15 bases between. The length of the CDR3 is 17 residues. Looked up from germline, CDR1 is SGHRS and CDR2 is YFSETQ. CDR3 coding DNA: TGCGCCAGCAGCTTGGCCCTAGTCGGGTTTGGCACAGATACGCAGTATTTT. Translating gives CASSLALVGFGTDTQYF.